This entry lists 32 T cell receptor beta chains sequenced from one sample in a study of blood T cell repertoires in COVID-19. Profiling relied on immunoSEQ multiplex PCR, and the TCRdb table lists in-frame clones only, not all of them. Counted here are some 350,000 clones, around 87% occurring once; the ten biggest clones make up about 6%. Sequencing was performed on peripheral blood. These receptors all come from a woman aged 50 to 65 with COVID-19, enrolled during active disease.

The rearrangement uses TRBV5-1 and TRBJ1-2; TRBD1 matches at 9 bases. Germline assignment: CDR1 SGHRS and CDR2 YFSETQ. The CDR3 spans 15 residues. V shed 3 bases and J 5 bases; nucleotides not matched to a gene: 8. The CDR3 DNA sequence: TGCGCCAGCAGCTGGACCGGGACAGGGCGGTATGGCTACACCTTC. This sequence encodes CASSWTGTGRYGYTF.

The V and J genes are TRBV3-1 (or the pseudogene TRBV3-2) and TRBJ1-1; D is ambiguous. Germline-derived CDR1 and CDR2 are LGHDT and YNNKEL (reference sequence). Trimming left V 0 bases short and J 10 bases short, with 15 bases between. The CDR3 runs to 14 residues. CDR3 region: CASSQEGGRLRAFF. The CDR3 DNA is TGTGCCAGCAGCCAAGAGGGTGGCAGGTTGAGAGCTTTCTTT.

J is TRBJ2-7 and V is TRBV18, with 7 nucleotides matching TRBD1. J lost 2 bases, V lost 2 bases, and 3 bases had no gene match. Germline CDR1 KGHSH, CDR2 LQKENI. This CDR3 has 14 residues. The CDR3 DNA follows: TGTGCCAGCTCACCAGGGGACAGACCCTACGAGCAGTACTTC. Its protein product is CASSPGDRPYEQYF.

The gene calls are TRBV21-1 and TRBJ1-5; the table gives TRBD1 as D, unverified against the DNA. TRBV21-1 is assigned pseudogene status. The CDR3 runs to 18 residues. CDR3 amino acids: CASSKFQGDRDQDQPQHF. CDR3 bases: TGTGCCAGCAGCAAATTCCAGGGGGACAGGGACCAAGATCAGCCCCAGCATTTT.

This sequence joins TRBV29-1 and TRBJ1-1, with D uncertain. The CDR3 extends over 13 amino acids. The V and J ends lost 4 bases and 0 bases respectively, with 9 bases between them. Germline loops: CDR1 SQVTM, CDR2 ANQGSEA. In DNA, the CDR3 is TGCAGCGTTGTGGTACAGATGAACACTGAAGCTTTCTTT. This codes for CSVVVQMNTEAFF.

V gene TRBV9 combines with J gene TRBJ2-2; unclear D gene. CDR1 is SGDLS, CDR2 YYNGEE, per germline. Deletions cut 4 bases from V and 7 bases from J, with 11 bases between. The CDR3 loop spans 13 amino acids. CDR3 in DNA: TGTGCCAGCAGCTCTTCAGGTGGCGGGGAGCTGTTTTTT. Encoded protein: CASSSSGGGELFF.

The sample holds one count of this clone. This chain connects TRBV7-8 to TRBJ1-2; TRBD1 agrees at 7 bases. The CDR3 has 17 amino acids. Germline CDR1 SGHVS, CDR2 FQNEAQ. J gave up 5 bases and V 0 bases, and 12 bases lay outside the gene matches. The CDR3 here is CASSLAFTSRQGYGYTF. The CDR3 bases are TGTGCCAGCAGCTTAGCTTTCACCTCCCGACAGGGTTATGGCTACACCTTC.

The chain has TRBV3-1 (or the pseudogene TRBV3-2) and TRBJ1-2; D remains unclear. CDR1 and CDR2 from the germline V gene are LGHDT and YNNKEL (reference sequence). There are 14 residues in the CDR3. V was cut by 1 base and J by 9 bases, with 15 bases left in between. This CDR3 is CASSQVEGSDSYTF. CDR3 sequence (DNA): TGTGCCAGCAGCCAAGTCGAGGGTTCCGATAGCTACACCTTC.

This chain joins TRBV19 and TRBJ2-1, with 7 bases lining up with TRBD1. V shed 7 bases and J 8 bases; nucleotides not matched to a gene: 8. The germline V gene encodes CDR1 LNHDA and CDR2 SQIVND (reference sequence). The CDR3 runs 13 residues. CDR3 in amino acids: CASTTTGADEQFF. The CDR3 DNA reads as TGTGCCAGTACCACTACAGGGGCCGATGAGCAGTTCTTC.

This chain connects TRBV13 to TRBJ2-7, with TRBD2 identical over 7 bases. Germline V gene lookup returns CDR1 PRHDT and CDR2 FYEKMQ (reference sequence). The CDR3 contains 15 residues. Trimming cost V 5 bases and J 3 bases; bases outside gene matches: 10. CDR3 nucleotides: TGTGCCAGCAGCCGTCCGGCTAGCGGCAGCTACGAGCAGTACTTC. Translating it yields CASSRPASGSYEQYF.

This chain links TRBV29-1 with TRBJ2-1, with 12 positions matching TRBD2. Germline CDR1 is SQVTM and CDR2 is ANQGSEA. V lost 4 bases, J lost 4 bases, and 14 bases stayed unmatched. The length of the CDR3 is 18 residues. CDR3 loop: CSVVSLAGGVSHYNEQFF. As DNA, the CDR3 is TGCAGCGTTGTCTCCCTAGCGGGAGGGGTCAGCCATTACAATGAGCAGTTCTTC.

This chain uses TRBV29-1 with TRBJ2-5; TRBD2 matches at 14 bases. With 0 bases clipped from V and 3 bases from J, the junction kept 18 bases outside the gene matches. Germline loops: CDR1 SQVTM, CDR2 ANQGSEA. The CDR3 contains 21 residues. The CDR3 DNA sequence: TGCAGCGTTGAAGATTGGAGGCGGTCCGGGACTAGCGGGAGAGATAAAGAGACCCAGTACTTC. Encoded protein: CSVEDWRRSGTSGRDKETQYF.

The chain recombines TRBV27 with TRBJ1-4; the match to TRBD1 covers 7 bases. CDR3 size: 14 residues. V gave up 5 bases and J gave up 6 bases; unmatched junction bases: 6. The germline V gene has CDR1 MNHEY and CDR2 SMNVEV (reference sequence). This CDR3 reads CASSRYRGDEKLFF. CDR3 in DNA: TGTGCCAGCAGTCGTTACAGGGGTGATGAAAAACTGTTTTTT.

The V and J genes are TRBV7-2 and TRBJ2-5; tentative D call: TRBD2 (6 bases). This CDR3 spans 15 amino acids. The V gene's germline CDR1 is SGHTA and CDR2 FQGNSA. Trimming removed 3 bases from V and 5 bases from J, with 16 bases in between. As DNA, the CDR3 is TGTGCCAGCAGCTTGGGAGGTCGGGGCAAGGAGACCCAGTACTTC. Its translation: CASSLGGRGKETQYF. The full variable domain, with the rest looked up from reference TRBV7-2 and TRBJ2-5, is GAGVSQSPSNKVTEKGKDVELRCDPISGHTALYWYRQSLGQGLEFLIYFQGNSAPDKSGLPSDRFSAERTGGSVSTLTIQRTQQEDSAVYLCASSLGGRGKETQYFGPGTRLLVL.

The rearrangement joins TRBV10-2 to TRBJ1-5; D not certain. Germline V gene lookup returns CDR1 WSHSY and CDR2 SAAADI. With 6 bases removed from V and 0 bases from J, the gap between germline ends came to 9 bases. CDR3 length equals 14 residues. The CDR3 protein is CASSKAGSNQPQHF. The CDR3 DNA is TGCGCCAGCAGCAAAGCGGGTAGCAATCAGCCCCAGCATTTT.

CDR3 nucleotides: TGTGCCAGCAGCGAGGTACTAGCGGGAGCAGAAGAGGGCAACTCCTACGAGCAGTACTTC. Residues: CASSEVLAGAEEGNSYEQYF. The chain joins TRBV7-3 to TRBJ2-7; 11 bases are shared with TRBD2. Germline lookup yields CDR1 SGHTA and CDR2 FQGTGA. V trimming: 5 bases; J trimming: 0 bases; junction bases outside the gene matches: 18. The CDR3 has 20 amino acids.

The chain is built from TRBV7-2 and TRBJ2-1; 7 bases are shared with TRBD2. CDR1 SGHTA and CDR2 FQGNSA come from the germline V gene. CDR3 length equals 17 residues. With V trimmed by 5 bases and J by 7 bases, 17 bases remained unmatched. Written as DNA, the CDR3 is TGTGCCAGCAGCCCAGTTCTAGCGCGGGAGCTGTGGAATGAGCAGTTCTTC. Its translation: CASSPVLARELWNEQFF.

The V gene is TRBV5-1, the J gene TRBJ1-2, with 7 bases identical to TRBD1. V shed 1 base and J 8 bases; nucleotides not matched to a gene: 5. CDR1 SGHRS and CDR2 YFSETQ come from the germline V gene. The CDR3 length is 13 residues. This CDR3 is CASSLLGGEGYTF. The CDR3 bases are TGCGCCAGCAGCTTGTTAGGGGGCGAGGGCTACACCTTC.

The chain has TRBV6-5 and TRBJ1-1, with 7 nucleotides matching TRBD1. J was trimmed by 10 bases and V by 5 bases; bases with no gene match: 10. The V gene's germline CDR1 is MNHEY and CDR2 SVGAGI. This CDR3 has 13 amino acids. The CDR3 is CASSKGDSGRAFF. The CDR3 DNA reads TGTGCCAGCAGTAAGGGGGACAGCGGGCGAGCTTTCTTT.

This chain connects TRBV5-1 to TRBJ2-7; D is possibly TRBD2 (6 bases). CDR1 is SGHRS and CDR2 is YFSETQ in the germline V gene. The germline V and J ends were trimmed by 2 bases and 2 bases, with 11 bases remaining between them. The CDR3 runs to 14 residues. The CDR3 coding sequence is TGCGCCAGCAGCTTAGCGGGTTCCCCCTACGAGCAGTACTTC. Translation gives CASSLAGSPYEQYF.

The gene calls are TRBV11-3 and TRBJ2-7, with a possible D match to TRBD1 (5 bases). The germline V and J ends were trimmed by 5 bases and 7 bases, with 15 bases remaining between them. The CDR3 spans 13 residues. Germline CDR1 is SGHNT and CDR2 is YENEEA. CDR3 protein: CASSRSGFGEQYF. In nucleotides, the CDR3 is TGTGCCAGCAGCAGATCAGGGTTTGGGGAGCAGTACTTC.

V gene TRBV7-9 combines with J gene TRBJ2-7; no clear D. Trimming removed 2 bases at V and 2 bases at J, with 10 bases between. The CDR3 has 14 amino acids. In germline, CDR1 is SEHNR, CDR2 FQNEAQ (reference sequence). The CDR3 reads CASSLQATTYEQYF. CDR3 coding DNA: TGTGCCAGCAGCTTACAGGCAACCACCTACGAGCAGTACTTC.

This clone was seen only once. This chain joins TRBV12-3 or TRBV12-4 and TRBJ1-4; no clear D. This CDR3 comprises 13 residues. The V end was cut by 5 bases, the J end by 3 bases, with 7 bases between. Here the CDR3 reads CASSPRANEKLFF. The CDR3 region has the DNA TGTGCCAGCAGTCCCCGGGCTAATGAAAAACTGTTTTTT.

V usage is TRBV4-3 and J usage is TRBJ1-5; D remains ambiguous. The CDR3 has 16 amino acids. Trimming shortened V by 8 bases and J by 7 bases, and 24 bases separated the two germline ends. Germline CDR1 and CDR2: LGHNA and YSLEER. The CDR3 spells CASALRGRGIIQPQHF. The CDR3 DNA sequence: TGCGCCAGCGCACTCCGGGGTAGAGGAATAATCCAGCCCCAGCATTTT.

This clone is a singleton in its sample. V gene TRBV7-2 combines with J gene TRBJ2-2; 7 bases are shared with TRBD2. Losses at the gene ends were 0 bases for V and 1 base for J; bases not matched to a gene: 8. This CDR3 comprises 18 residues. CDR1 is SGHTA, CDR2 FQGNSA, per germline. The CDR3 loop is CASSLALGVAGNTGELFF. The CDR3 nucleotides are TGTGCCAGCAGCTTAGCTCTGGGCGTAGCGGGGAACACCGGGGAGCTGTTTTTT.

This clone was seen just once. The chain links TRBV19 to TRBJ2-7; the D gene is possibly TRBD1 (6 bases). Matching the DNA end better, TRBJ2-5 makes the J call doubtful. The CDR3 loop spans 12 amino acids. CDR1 is LNHDA, CDR2 SQIVND, per germline (reference sequence). CDR3 loop: CASSGQQETQYF. The CDR3 DNA is TGTGCCAGTAGCGGACAGCAAGAGACCCAGTACTTC.

V gene TRBV5-4 combines with J gene TRBJ2-3; 10 bases align to TRBD2. This CDR3 is built from 15 residues. Germline V gene data show CDR1 as SGHNT and CDR2 as YYREEE (reference sequence). J lost 6 bases, V lost 0 bases, and 4 bases had no gene match. CDR3 DNA: TGTGCCAGCAGCTTGGAAAATAGCGGGAGGGATACGCAGTATTTT. Amino acids: CASSLENSGRDTQYF.

A single count supports this clone. This chain connects TRBV19 to TRBJ2-7; possible D gene TRBD1, 5 bases. The CDR3 is 13 amino acids. Trimming removed 5 bases at V and 5 bases at J, with 13 bases between. CDR1 is LNHDA and CDR2 is SQIVND in the germline V gene (reference sequence). In nucleotides, the CDR3 is TGTGCCAGTAGTCTTGGGGCTCTCGACGAGCAGTACTTC. Its translation: CASSLGALDEQYF.

V is TRBV5-4 and J is TRBJ1-1, with D unclear. Germline V CDR1 and CDR2: SGHNT, YYREEE (reference sequence). Trimming stripped 0 bases from V and 3 bases from J, with 18 bases between. The CDR3 has 17 amino acids. The CDR3 region has the DNA TGTGCCAGCAGCTTGGTCGGGTTCGGGAGGTTGGACACTGAAGCTTTCTTT. Translation gives CASSLVGFGRLDTEAFF. Together with reference TRBV5-4 and TRBJ1-1, the CDR3 gives the full variable domain: ETGVTQSPTHLIKTRGQQVTLRCSSQSGHNTVSWYQQALGQGPQFIFQYYREEENGRGNFPPRFSGLQFPNYSSELNVNALELDDSALYLCASSLVGFGRLDTEAFFGQGTRLTVV.

The chain couples TRBV5-6 to TRBJ2-1; D perhaps matches TRBD1 (6 bases). The V gene lost 4 bases and the J gene lost 7 bases, with 18 bases spanning the gap. The CDR3 is made up of 15 amino acids. Germline lookup yields CDR1 SGHDT and CDR2 YYEEEE. In DNA, the CDR3 is TGTGCCAGCAGCCTACAGGGTGAGGTAGTAAATGAGCAGTTCTTC. It is translated as CASSLQGEVVNEQFF.

This clone was picked up one time. This sequence joins TRBV30 and TRBJ2-3; 10 bases line up with TRBD2. Germline V lookup: CDR1 GTSNPN, CDR2 SVGIG (reference sequence). V trimming: 4 bases; J trimming: 2 bases; junction bases outside the gene matches: 6. The CDR3 is made up of 15 amino acids. The CDR3 DNA reads as TGTGCCTGGATTAGGACTAGCGGACTCACAGATACGCAGTATTTT. Translated, it gives CAWIRTSGLTDTQYF.

In its sample, this clone was seen a few times. The chain is built from TRBV7-2 and TRBJ1-1, with 8 bases that match TRBD1. Germline CDR1 SGHTA, CDR2 FQGNSA. V dropped 2 bases and J dropped 1; count of bases not matched to a gene: 3. This CDR3 comprises 15 residues. The CDR3 reads CASSLLGQGNTEAFF. The CDR3 DNA sequence: TGTGCCAGCAGCTTACTAGGACAGGGGAACACTGAAGCTTTCTTT. The entire variable domain, with the rest obtained from reference TRBV7-2 and TRBJ1-1, is as follows: GAGVSQSPSNKVTEKGKDVELRCDPISGHTALYWYRQSLGQGLEFLIYFQGNSAPDKSGLPSDRFSAERTGGSVSTLTIQRTQQEDSAVYLCASSLLGQGNTEAFFGQGTRLTVV.